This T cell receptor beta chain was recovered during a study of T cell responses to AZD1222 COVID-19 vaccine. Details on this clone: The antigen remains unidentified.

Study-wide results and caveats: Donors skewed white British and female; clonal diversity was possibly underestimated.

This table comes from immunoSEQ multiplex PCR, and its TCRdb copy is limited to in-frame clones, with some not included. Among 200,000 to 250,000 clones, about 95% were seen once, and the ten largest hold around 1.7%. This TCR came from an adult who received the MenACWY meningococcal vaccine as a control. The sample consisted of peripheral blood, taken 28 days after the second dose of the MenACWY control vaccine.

Here the CDR3 reads CASSNAHSNQPQHF. Here the CDR3 DNA reads TGTGCCAGCAGCAATGCCCATAGCAATCAGCCCCAGCATTTT. V gene TRBV21-1 combines with J gene TRBJ1-5. TRBV21-1 constitutes a pseudogene. This CDR3 has 14 residues.